The sequence of this T cell receptor beta chain was determined in a study of T cell responses to AZD1222 COVID-19 vaccine. Points from the study as a whole: Increased Spike-specific TCR breadth and depth were observed after two AZD1222 doses.

Note on this clone: Its antigen is not identified.

Measured with immunoSEQ multiplex PCR; TCRdb has only the in-frame clones, and not every one. This sample has approximately 160,000 clones, with 92% found just once. CDR1 and CDR2 from the germline V gene are SEHNR and FQNEAQ (reference sequence). With V trimmed by 5 bases and J by 8 bases, 8 bases remained unmatched. This CDR3 comprises 13 residues. The specimen comprised peripheral blood, sampled 28 days after the second AZD1222 dose. The chain couples TRBV7-9 to TRBJ1-1; 7 nucleotides align to TRBD1. The receptor was derived from an adult who received the AZD1222 COVID-19 vaccine. The CDR3, as DNA: TGTGCCAGCAGCAGAGGGGGCTCGAGAGAAGCTTTCTTT. Encoded protein: CASSRGGSREAFF.